These 17 T cell receptor beta chains were all obtained from the same sample, sequenced in a study of CD8+ T cells in alopecia areata. Treatment specified: oral pan-JAK inhibitor, 5-10 mg twice daily. cDNA reverse transcribed from extracted RNA served as the sequencing template. Some clones are missing from TCRdb's copy, which holds only in-frame ones; the method was immunoSEQ multiplex PCR. Of 200,000 to 250,000 clones listed, around three fifths are singletons. The sample here was CD4+ T cells sorted from blood, taken at week 4, from a patient treated with tofacitinib. The receptor source for this set is a human donor with alopecia areata.

This clone was picked up a small number of times. J is TRBJ2-1 and V is TRBV29-1; TRBD1 is a possible D gene (6 bases). This CDR3 has 15 amino acids. Germline CDR1 reads SQVTM; CDR2 reads ANQGSEA. Trimming removed 6 bases at V and 7 bases at J, with 22 bases between. Here the CDR3 DNA reads TGCAGCGTCCAAACTCCAACCAACAGGGTAAATGAGCAGTTCTTC. It encodes CSVQTPTNRVNEQFF.

This clone was found a few times. This sequence joins TRBV5-4 and TRBJ2-2; 12 bases match TRBD1. This CDR3 spans 16 amino acids. CDR1 is SGHNT and CDR2 is YYREEE in the germline V gene (reference sequence). V lost 4 bases to trimming and J lost 3 bases; unmatched junction nucleotides: 4. CDR3 in DNA: TGTGCCAGCAGCGCCGGGACAGGGGGCGACACCGGGGAGCTGTTTTTT. The encoded protein is CASSAGTGGDTGELFF.

This clone was found a few times. This chain joins TRBV7-9 and TRBJ2-1; D is uncertain. V lost 8 bases to trimming and J lost 5 bases, with 13 bases between them. The CDR3 runs 13 residues. The germline gives CDR1 SEHNR, CDR2 FQNEAQ (reference sequence). CDR3 in amino acids: CASGPWADNEQFF. CDR3 DNA sequence: TGTGCCAGCGGCCCGTGGGCTGACAATGAGCAGTTCTTC.

The chain uses TRBV5-1 and TRBJ2-2; possibly TRBD2 for D (5 bases). The V and J ends lost 1 base and 1 base respectively, with 8 bases between them. Germline lookup yields CDR1 SGHRS and CDR2 YFSETQ. The CDR3 runs 15 residues. This chain's CDR3 is CASSLTSGNTGELFF. CDR3 coding DNA: TGCGCCAGCAGCTTGACCAGCGGGAACACCGGGGAGCTGTTTTTT. Combining the CDR3 with reference TRBV5-1 and TRBJ2-2 gives the whole variable domain KAGVTQTPRYLIKTRGQQVTLSCSPISGHRSVSWYQQTPGQGLQFLFEYFSETQRNKGNFPGRFSGRQFSNSRSEMNVSTLELGDSALYLCASSLTSGNTGELFFGEGSRLTVL.

The chain is built from TRBV29-1 and TRBJ1-3; no definite D call. Germline-derived CDR1 and CDR2 are SQVTM and ANQGSEA. The CDR3 has 13 residues. V lost 5 bases and J 4 bases, leaving 12 bases between the germline ends. The CDR3 DNA sequence: TGCAGCGTTTACACCTGGTCCGGAAACACCATATATTTT. It is translated as CSVYTWSGNTIYF. Variable domain in full (rest from reference TRBV29-1 and TRBJ1-3): SAVISQKPSRDICQRGTSLTIQCQVDSQVTMMFWYRQQPGQSLTLIATANQGSEATYESGFVIDKFPISRPNLTFSTLTVSNMSPEDSSIYLCSVYTWSGNTIYFGEGSWLTVV.

The chain couples TRBV4-3 to TRBJ2-4; the D gene is possibly TRBD2 (7 bases). The length of the CDR3 is 18 residues. Trimming pared 0 bases from V and 2 bases from J, leaving 17 bases between. CDR1 is LGHNA and CDR2 is YSLEER in the germline V gene. Written as DNA, the CDR3 is TGCGCCAGCAGCCAAGATCCCGAAGGGGGGGCTACCAAAAACATTCAGTACTTC. It is translated as CASSQDPEGGATKNIQYF.

This chain links TRBV7-2 with TRBJ2-7; TRBD1 matches 8 bases. Per the germline V gene, CDR1 is SGHTA and CDR2 is FQGNSA. The trim removed 5 bases at V and 5 bases at J, leaving 5 bases unmatched. CDR3 length: 13 amino acids. The CDR3 region is CASSRRQGNEQYF. The CDR3 DNA reads as TGTGCCAGCAGCCGCAGACAGGGGAACGAGCAGTACTTC.

The table lists this clone with a few counts. V and J are TRBV4-2 and TRBJ1-1, with D possibly TRBD1 on 6 matching bases. The CDR3 consists of 18 residues. Germline CDR1 and CDR2: LGHNA and YNFKEQ. Trimming removed 4 bases at V and 1 base at J, with 22 bases between. CDR3 nucleotides: TGTGCCAGCAGCCGGTTAGGACAGTTTAGTAGTCCGAACACTGAAGCTTTCTTT. Its translation: CASSRLGQFSSPNTEAFF.

V and J are TRBV7-2 and TRBJ1-5, with D maybe TRBD1 (5 bases). Germline values: CDR1 SGHTA, CDR2 FQGNSA. V lost 2 bases and J 7 bases, leaving 15 bases between the germline ends. This CDR3 is built from 15 residues. CDR3 region: CASSLSGDRRQPQHF. As DNA, the CDR3 is TGTGCCAGCAGCTTATCCGGGGACCGGCGACAGCCCCAGCATTTT.

The V and J genes are TRBV7-9 and TRBJ2-7; 8 bases are shared with TRBD1. CDR3 length: 15 residues. The germline V gene has CDR1 SEHNR and CDR2 FQNEAQ (reference sequence). With 3 bases clipped from V and 0 bases from J, the junction kept 4 bases outside the gene matches. The CDR3 nucleotides read TGTGCCAGCAGCTTGACCACAGGGGGCTCCTACGAGCAGTACTTC. Protein product: CASSLTTGGSYEQYF.

V is TRBV5-4 and J is TRBJ2-1; 11 positions agree with TRBD2. CDR1 SGHNT and CDR2 YYREEE come from the germline V gene (reference sequence). The CDR3 contains 16 residues. The V and J ends lost 4 bases and 5 bases, in that order; junction bases with no gene match: 8. The CDR3 sequence: CASSPKRLAGNNEQFF. CDR3 nucleotides: TGTGCCAGCAGCCCGAAACGACTAGCGGGAAACAATGAGCAGTTCTTC.

Turning to this clone: This same CDR3 is encoded by further DNA sequences in the sample. This chain connects TRBV7-2 to TRBJ2-7; 7 bases agree with TRBD1. This CDR3 region has 12 residues. In germline, CDR1 is SGHTA, CDR2 FQGNSA. V trimming: 1 base; J trimming: 6 bases; junction bases outside the gene matches: 0. The chain's CDR3 is CASSLDRGEQYF. CDR3 nucleotides: TGTGCCAGCAGCTTAGACAGGGGCGAGCAGTACTTC.

This clone appeared a few times. The chain links TRBV7-3 to TRBJ2-3; possibly TRBD2 for D (7 bases). The V gene's germline CDR1 is SGHTA and CDR2 FQGTGA. V was pared by 5 bases and J by 6 bases, with 15 bases between. The CDR3 length is 14 residues. The CDR3 is CASSLSGGPDTQYF. The CDR3 DNA follows: TGTGCCAGCAGCCTCTCGGGGGGCCCCGATACGCAGTATTTT. The variable domain in full, completed from reference TRBV7-3 and TRBJ2-3, reads GAGVSQTPSNKVTEKGKYVELRCDPISGHTALYWYRQSLGQGPEFLIYFQGTGAADDSGLPNDRFFAVRPEGSVSTLKIQRTERGDSAVYLCASSLSGGPDTQYFGPGTRLTVL.

This chain links TRBV10-3 with TRBJ2-1; 9 bases are shared with TRBD2. This CDR3 has 14 amino acids. Germline CDR1 reads ENHRY; CDR2 reads SYGVKD. The junction had 4 bases not matched to a gene; V was cut back by 3 bases and J by 7 bases. The CDR3 coding sequence is TGTGCCATCAGTGAAACTAGCGGGTCGAATGAGCAGTTCTTC. It is translated as CAISETSGSNEQFF.

The chain combines TRBV4-1 with TRBJ1-2; D not certain. The CDR3 contains 13 residues. Trimming took off 4 bases at V and 8 bases at J, with 14 bases between the two ends. Per the germline V gene, CDR1 is MGHRA and CDR2 is YSYEKL. CDR3 DNA sequence: TGCGCCAGCAGCCTCGGCGGTGTAGGAGGCTACACCTTC. Amino acid sequence: CASSLGGVGGYTF.

The rearrangement uses TRBV27 and TRBJ1-6; D is ambiguous. Germline V gene data show CDR1 as MNHEY and CDR2 as SMNVEV (reference sequence). This CDR3 spans 15 amino acids. Trimming pared 3 bases from V and 2 bases from J, leaving 8 bases between. The CDR3 DNA is TGTGCCAGCAGTTTGGAGGGTCCCTATAATTCACCCCTCCACTTT. It is translated as CASSLEGPYNSPLHF.

The rearrangement joins TRBV4-3 to TRBJ2-5; D may be TRBD1 (6 bases). Germline V lookup: CDR1 LGHNA, CDR2 YSLEER. This CDR3 is 13 amino acids long. Deletions cut 3 bases from V and 5 bases from J, with 10 bases between. CDR3 DNA: TGCGCCAGCAGCCATGATAGGGGGGAGACCCAGTACTTC. It yields the protein CASSHDRGETQYF.